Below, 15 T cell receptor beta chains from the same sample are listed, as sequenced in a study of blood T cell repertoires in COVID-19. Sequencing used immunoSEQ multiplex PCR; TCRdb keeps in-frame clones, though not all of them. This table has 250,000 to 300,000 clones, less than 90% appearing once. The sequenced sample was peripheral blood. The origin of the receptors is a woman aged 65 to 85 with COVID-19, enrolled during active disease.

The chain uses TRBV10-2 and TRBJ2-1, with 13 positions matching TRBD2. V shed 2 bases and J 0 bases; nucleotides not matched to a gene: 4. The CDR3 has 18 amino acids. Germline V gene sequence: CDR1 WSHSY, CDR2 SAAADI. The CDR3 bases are TGCGCCAGCAGTGAGGGGACTAGCGGGGTTAGCTCCTACAATGAGCAGTTCTTC. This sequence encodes CASSEGTSGVSSYNEQFF.

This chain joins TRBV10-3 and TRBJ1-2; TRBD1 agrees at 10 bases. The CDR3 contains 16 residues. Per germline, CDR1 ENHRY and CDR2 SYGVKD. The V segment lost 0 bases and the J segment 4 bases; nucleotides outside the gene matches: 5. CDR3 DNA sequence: TGTGCCATCAGTGAGTCGATGTGGACAGGGGGCTATGGCTACACCTTC. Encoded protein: CAISESMWTGGYGYTF.

Written as DNA, the CDR3 is TGTGCCAGCGGCAGGGGACAGGGGAGTTCTCAGCCCCAGCATTTT. It encodes CASGRGQGSSQPQHF. The chain couples TRBV6-5 to TRBJ1-5; 10 bases are shared with TRBD1. CDR3 size: 15 residues. Trimming cost V 8 bases and J 6 bases; bases outside gene matches: 10. CDR1 is MNHEY, CDR2 SVGAGI, per germline.

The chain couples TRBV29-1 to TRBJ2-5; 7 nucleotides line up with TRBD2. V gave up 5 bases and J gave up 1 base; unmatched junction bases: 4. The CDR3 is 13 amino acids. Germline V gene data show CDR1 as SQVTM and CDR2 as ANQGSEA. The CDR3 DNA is TGCAGCGTTCATACGGGGGGCCAAGAGACCCAGTACTTC. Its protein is CSVHTGGQETQYF.

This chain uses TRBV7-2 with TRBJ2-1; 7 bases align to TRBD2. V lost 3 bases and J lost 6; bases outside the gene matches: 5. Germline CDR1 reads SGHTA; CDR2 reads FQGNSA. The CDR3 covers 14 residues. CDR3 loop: CASSFQRGSNEQFF. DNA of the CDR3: TGTGCCAGCAGCTTCCAGCGGGGCAGCAATGAGCAGTTCTTC.

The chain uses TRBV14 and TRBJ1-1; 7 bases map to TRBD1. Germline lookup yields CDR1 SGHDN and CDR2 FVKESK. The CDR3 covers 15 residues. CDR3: CATAIQTGLGTEAFF. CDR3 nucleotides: TGTGCTACAGCAATCCAGACAGGGCTTGGCACTGAAGCTTTCTTT.

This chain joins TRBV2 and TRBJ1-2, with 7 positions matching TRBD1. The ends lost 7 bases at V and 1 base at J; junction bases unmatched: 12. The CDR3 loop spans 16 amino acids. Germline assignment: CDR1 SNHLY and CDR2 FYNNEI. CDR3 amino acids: CASKLQGPLINYGYTF. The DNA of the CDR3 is TGTGCCAGCAAATTACAGGGGCCCTTAATTAACTATGGCTACACCTTC.

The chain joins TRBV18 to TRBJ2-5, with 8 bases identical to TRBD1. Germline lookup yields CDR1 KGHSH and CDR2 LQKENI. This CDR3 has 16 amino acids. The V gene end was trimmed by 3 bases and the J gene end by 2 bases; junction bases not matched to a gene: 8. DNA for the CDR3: TGTGCCAGCTCACCTCGACAGGGACAGGTACAAGAGACCCAGTACTTC. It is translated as CASSPRQGQVQETQYF.

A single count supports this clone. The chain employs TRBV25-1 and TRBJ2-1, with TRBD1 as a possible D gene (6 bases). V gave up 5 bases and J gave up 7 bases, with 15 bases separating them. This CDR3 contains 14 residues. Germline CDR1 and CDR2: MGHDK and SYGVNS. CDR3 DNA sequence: TGTGCCAGCAGTCAGGGGATGTTAGCGAATGAGCAGTTCTTC. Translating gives CASSQGMLANEQFF.

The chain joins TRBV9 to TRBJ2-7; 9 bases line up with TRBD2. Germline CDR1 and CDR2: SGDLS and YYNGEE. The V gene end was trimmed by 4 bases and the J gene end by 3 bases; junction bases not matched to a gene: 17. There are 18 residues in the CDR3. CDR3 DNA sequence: TGTGCCAGCAGCCCCTCTCTTGGGAGCGGGGGGTCTCACTACGAGCAGTACTTC. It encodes CASSPSLGSGGSHYEQYF.

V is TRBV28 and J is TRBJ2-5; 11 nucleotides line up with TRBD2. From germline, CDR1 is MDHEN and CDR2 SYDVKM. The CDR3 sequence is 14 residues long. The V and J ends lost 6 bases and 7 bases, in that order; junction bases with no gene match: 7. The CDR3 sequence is CASRLAGGLGTQYF. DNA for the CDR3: TGTGCCAGCAGATTAGCGGGGGGGCTCGGGACCCAGTACTTC. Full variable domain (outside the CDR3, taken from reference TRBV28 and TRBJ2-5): DVKVTQSSRYLVKRTGEKVFLECVQDMDHENMFWYRQDPGLGLRLIYFSYDVKMKEKGDIPEGYSVSREKKERFSLILESASTNQTSMYLCASRLAGGLGTQYFGPGTRLLVL.

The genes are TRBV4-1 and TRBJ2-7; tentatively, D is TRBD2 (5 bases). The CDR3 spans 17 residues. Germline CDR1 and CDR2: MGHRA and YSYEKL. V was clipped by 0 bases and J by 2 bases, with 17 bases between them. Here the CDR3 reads CASSQEIGAVPPYEQYF. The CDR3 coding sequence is TGCGCCAGCAGCCAAGAGATTGGAGCGGTTCCTCCCTACGAGCAGTACTTC.

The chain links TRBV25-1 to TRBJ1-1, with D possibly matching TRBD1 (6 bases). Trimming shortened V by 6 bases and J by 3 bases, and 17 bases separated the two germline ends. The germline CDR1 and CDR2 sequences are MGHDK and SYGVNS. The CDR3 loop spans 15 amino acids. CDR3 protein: CASRTVRGADTEAFF. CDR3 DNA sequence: TGTGCCAGCAGAACCGTCCGGGGGGCGGACACTGAAGCTTTCTTT.

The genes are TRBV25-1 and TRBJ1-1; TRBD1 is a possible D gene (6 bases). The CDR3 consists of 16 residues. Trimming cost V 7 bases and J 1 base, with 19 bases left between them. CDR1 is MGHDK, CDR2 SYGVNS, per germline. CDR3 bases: TGTGCCAGCACGATATCCCAGGGGAGGGGGAACACTGAAGCTTTCTTT. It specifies CASTISQGRGNTEAFF.

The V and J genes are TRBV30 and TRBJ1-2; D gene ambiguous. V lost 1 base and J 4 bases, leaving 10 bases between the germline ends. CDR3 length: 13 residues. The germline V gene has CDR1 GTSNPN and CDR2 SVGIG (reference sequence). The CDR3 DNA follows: TGTGCCTGGAGTGATGAGGGAGGCTATGGCTACACCTTC. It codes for CAWSDEGGYGYTF.